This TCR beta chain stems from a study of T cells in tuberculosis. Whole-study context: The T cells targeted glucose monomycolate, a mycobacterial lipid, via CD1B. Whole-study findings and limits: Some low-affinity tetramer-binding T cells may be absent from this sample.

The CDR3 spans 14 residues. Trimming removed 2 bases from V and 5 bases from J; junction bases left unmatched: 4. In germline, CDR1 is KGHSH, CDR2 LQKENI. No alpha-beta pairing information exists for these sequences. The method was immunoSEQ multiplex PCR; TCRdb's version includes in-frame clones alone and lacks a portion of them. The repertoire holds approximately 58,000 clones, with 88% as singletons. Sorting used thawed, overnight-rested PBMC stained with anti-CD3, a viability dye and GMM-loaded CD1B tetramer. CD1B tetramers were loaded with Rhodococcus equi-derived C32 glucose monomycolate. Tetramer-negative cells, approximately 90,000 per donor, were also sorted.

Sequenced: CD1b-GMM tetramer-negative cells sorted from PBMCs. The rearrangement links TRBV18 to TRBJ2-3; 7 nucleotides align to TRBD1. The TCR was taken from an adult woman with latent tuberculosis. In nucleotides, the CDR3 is TGTGCCAGCTCACCATTGACAGGGAGAGATACGCAGTATTTT. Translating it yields CASSPLTGRDTQYF.